The clone carrying this T cell receptor beta chain was counted many times. What it binds is unknown. Each CDR3 protein gets one entry after TCRdb re-called the reads with MiXCR. The sample holds 700,000 to 900,000 distinct CDR3 sequences; about 28% are singletons and the top ten take less than 15%. The data stem from a study of T cell repertoires in cytomegalovirus infection. Background on the study: In the study, CMV epitopes included recently identified HLA-C-restricted and well-studied HLA-B-restricted ones.

Findings and limits, study-wide: CMV carriers with the relevant HLA were identified by cumulative public TCR beta family frequency. HLA-C-restricted CMV clonotypes gave the most frequent clonotype in two of eight donors.

Germline values: CDR1 LNHDA, CDR2 SQIVND (reference sequence). This CDR3 has 15 amino acids. J lost 0 bases, V lost 9 bases, and 7 bases had no gene match. The receptor's source is a human donor in good health (CMV status not recorded). Some clones in this sample may be carry-over from other donors' samples. The V gene is TRBV19, the J gene TRBJ2-1; 8 bases line up with TRBD2. This material consisted of cultured CD8+ T cells from PBMCs, taken from culture after CMV antigen stimulation. The CDR3 bases are TGTGCCAGCAGTTCGAGCGGGGGCTCCTACAATGAGCAGTTCTTC. Its protein product is CASSSSGGSYNEQFF.